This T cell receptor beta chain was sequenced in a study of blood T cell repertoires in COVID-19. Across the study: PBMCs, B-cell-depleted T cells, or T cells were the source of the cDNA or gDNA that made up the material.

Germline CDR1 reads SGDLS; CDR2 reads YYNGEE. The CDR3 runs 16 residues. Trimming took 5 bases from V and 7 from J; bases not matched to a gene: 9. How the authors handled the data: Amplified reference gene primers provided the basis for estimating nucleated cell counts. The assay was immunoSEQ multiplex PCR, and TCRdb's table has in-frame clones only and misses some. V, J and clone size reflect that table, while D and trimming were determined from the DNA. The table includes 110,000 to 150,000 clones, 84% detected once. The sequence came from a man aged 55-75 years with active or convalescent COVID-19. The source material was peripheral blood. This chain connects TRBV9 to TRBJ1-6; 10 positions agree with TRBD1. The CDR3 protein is CASSVNPGQGNSPLHF. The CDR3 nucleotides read TGTGCCAGCAGTGTGAATCCGGGACAGGGGAATTCACCCCTCCACTTT.